This TCR beta chain was identified in a study of technical replicates of blood from several donors (dated by TCRdb to the late 2010s). Concerning this clone itself: Which antigen it targets is not known. No base qualities exist here, and no much larger clone lies one base off it.

V ends up 6 bases short and J 11 bases short, with an unmatched junction base count of 7. Via the germline V gene, CDR1 is KGHSH and CDR2 LQKENI. Spanning cysteine to phenylalanine, the CDR3 consists of 12 amino acids. Only the CDR3 portion is preserved as DNA: 36 bases, with reading frame beginning at the first base. Receptor amplification or capture employed the immunoSEQ multiplex PCR assay. The immuneACCESS repertoire file appears here via TCRdb, limited to in-frame rearrangements. These files lack a portion of the clones; in checked studies, under half of the deficit traces to unresolved V genes, and the cause of the others is not known. The sample table lists tens of thousands of clones, around 87% of them with a count of one. More than 4.5% of the sample goes to the ten largest clones.

This receptor chain uses TRBV18 and TRBJ1-1, with 9 middle bases fitting TRBD1. The sequenced sample was PBMCs. This clonotype was obtained from a human donor in good health. Some clones in this sample may be carry-over from other donors' samples. The DNA reads TGTGCCAGCTCGGACATACAGGGGGCCGCTTTCTTT. This is translated as CASSDIQGAAFF. The CDR3, completed at both ends by the reference TRBV18 and TRBJ1-1 genes, gives the full variable domain NAGVMQNPRHLVRRRGQEARLRCSPMKGHSHVYWYRQLPEEGLKFMVYLQKENIIDESGMPKERFSAEFPKEGPSILRIQQVVRGDSAAYFCASSDIQGAAFFGQGTRLTVV.